This TCR beta chain was sequenced for a study of T cell responses to AZD1222 COVID-19 vaccine. General study points: At baseline, seropositivity was found in only a handful of AZD1222 recipients. Dominant at 160-218 and 743-854, vaccine-associated CD4 TCRs also spanned spike. There were repertoire samples only from the period after the peak T cell response.

Researchers grouped second doses given at about 4 or about 12 weeks into one pool. Sequenced by immunoSEQ multiplex PCR; TCRdb stores in-frame clones only, minus some. The sample shows around 200,000 clones, roughly 94% of them seen only once. With V trimmed by 3 bases and J by 6 bases, 14 bases remained unmatched. The CDR3 spans 17 residues. Germline V gives CDR1 SGHDN, CDR2 FVKESK. With regard to this clone: The antigen is undetermined.

The sample was peripheral blood, taken 28 days after the second AZD1222 dose. The chain recombines TRBV14 with TRBJ1-2; 9 nucleotides agree with TRBD1. The sequence was collected from an adult who received the AZD1222 COVID-19 vaccine. The CDR3 protein is CASSHFTGQGFEDGYTF. As DNA, the CDR3 is TGTGCCAGCAGCCACTTCACCGGACAGGGGTTCGAAGATGGCTACACCTTC.